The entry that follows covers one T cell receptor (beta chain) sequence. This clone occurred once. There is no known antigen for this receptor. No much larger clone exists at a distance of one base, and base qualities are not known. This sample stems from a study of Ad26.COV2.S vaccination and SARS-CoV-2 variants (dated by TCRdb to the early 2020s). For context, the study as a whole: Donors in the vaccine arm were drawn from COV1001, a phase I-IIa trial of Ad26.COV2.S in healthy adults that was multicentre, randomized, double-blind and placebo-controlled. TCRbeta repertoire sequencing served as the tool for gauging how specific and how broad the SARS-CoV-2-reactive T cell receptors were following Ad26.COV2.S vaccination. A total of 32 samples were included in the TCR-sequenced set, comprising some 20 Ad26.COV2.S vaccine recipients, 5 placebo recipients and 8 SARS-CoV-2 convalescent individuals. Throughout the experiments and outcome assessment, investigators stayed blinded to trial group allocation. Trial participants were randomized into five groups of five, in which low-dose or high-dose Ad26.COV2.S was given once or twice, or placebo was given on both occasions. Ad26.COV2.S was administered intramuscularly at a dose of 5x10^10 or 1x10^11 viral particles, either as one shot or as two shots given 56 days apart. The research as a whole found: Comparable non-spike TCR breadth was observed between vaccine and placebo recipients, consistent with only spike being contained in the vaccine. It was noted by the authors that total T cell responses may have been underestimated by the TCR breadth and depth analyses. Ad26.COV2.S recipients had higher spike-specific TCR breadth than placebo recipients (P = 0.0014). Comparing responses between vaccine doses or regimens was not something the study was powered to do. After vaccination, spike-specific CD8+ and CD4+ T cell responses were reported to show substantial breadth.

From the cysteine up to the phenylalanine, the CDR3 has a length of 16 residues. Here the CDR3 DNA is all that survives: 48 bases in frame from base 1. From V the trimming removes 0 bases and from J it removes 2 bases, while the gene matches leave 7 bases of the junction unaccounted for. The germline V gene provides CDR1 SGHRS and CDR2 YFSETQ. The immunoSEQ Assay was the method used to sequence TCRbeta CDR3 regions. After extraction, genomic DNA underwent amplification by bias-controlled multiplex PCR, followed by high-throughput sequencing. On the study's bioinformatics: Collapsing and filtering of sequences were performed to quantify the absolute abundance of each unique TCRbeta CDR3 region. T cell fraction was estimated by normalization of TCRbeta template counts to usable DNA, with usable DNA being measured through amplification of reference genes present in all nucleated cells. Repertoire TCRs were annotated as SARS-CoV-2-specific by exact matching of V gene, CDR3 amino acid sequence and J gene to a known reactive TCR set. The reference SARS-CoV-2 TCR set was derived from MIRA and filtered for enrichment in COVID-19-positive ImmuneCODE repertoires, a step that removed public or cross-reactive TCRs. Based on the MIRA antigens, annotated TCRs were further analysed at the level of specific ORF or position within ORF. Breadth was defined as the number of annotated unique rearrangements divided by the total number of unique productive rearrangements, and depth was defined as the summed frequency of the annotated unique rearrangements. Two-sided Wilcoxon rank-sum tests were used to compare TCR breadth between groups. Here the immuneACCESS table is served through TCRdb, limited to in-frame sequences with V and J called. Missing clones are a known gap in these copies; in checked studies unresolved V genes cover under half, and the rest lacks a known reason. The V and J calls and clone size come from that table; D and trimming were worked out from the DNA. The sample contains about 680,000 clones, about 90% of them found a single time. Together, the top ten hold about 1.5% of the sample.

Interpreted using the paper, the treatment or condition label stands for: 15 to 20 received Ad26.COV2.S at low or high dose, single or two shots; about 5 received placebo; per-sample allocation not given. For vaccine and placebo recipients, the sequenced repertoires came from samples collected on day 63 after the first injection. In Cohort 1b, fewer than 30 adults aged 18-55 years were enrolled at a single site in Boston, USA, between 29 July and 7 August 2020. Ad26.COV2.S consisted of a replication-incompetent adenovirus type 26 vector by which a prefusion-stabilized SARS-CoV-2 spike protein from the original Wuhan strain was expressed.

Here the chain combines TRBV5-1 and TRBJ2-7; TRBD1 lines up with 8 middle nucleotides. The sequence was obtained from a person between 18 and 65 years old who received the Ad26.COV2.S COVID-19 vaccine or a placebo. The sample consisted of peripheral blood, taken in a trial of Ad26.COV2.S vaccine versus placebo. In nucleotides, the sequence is TGCGCCAGCAGCTTGGGGGGACAGGAGGGAACCTACGAGCAGTACTTC. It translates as CASSLGGQEGTYEQYF.